The clone carrying this T cell receptor (beta chain) was recorded a few times. Its antigen is still unknown. CDR1 is DFQATT, CDR2 SNEGSKA, per germline (reference sequence). The CDR3 is 10 residues long. Trimming removed 4 bases at V and 7 bases at J, with 6 bases between. UMIs and sample barcodes were carried by the TCR alpha and TCR beta cDNA libraries that 5'RACE produced using constant-segment primers. Using its own MiXCR run on the 5' RACE reads, TCRdb lists one record per CDR3 protein. The sample comprises about 350,000 distinct CDR3 sequences, roughly 15% of which are singletons, and 22% rests with the top ten. This record comes from a study of T-cell memory formation after mild COVID-19. General study results and limits: The study detected some responding clones in pre-infection memory, suggesting cross-reactive memory joined. CD4+ contracting clones lay mainly in CM and EM, CD8+ ones in EMRA.

V is TRBV20-1 and J is TRBJ2-3; D uncertain. The TCR sequence derives from a man between 18 and 29 years old who had mild COVID-19 (a few samples of this study predate the infection). Cell type and time point are not known. Sequencing used PBMCs or a T cell subset sorted from them (not recorded which). DNA for the CDR3: TGCAGTGCTAAGGTGAATACGCAGTATTTT. This codes for CSAKVNTQYF.